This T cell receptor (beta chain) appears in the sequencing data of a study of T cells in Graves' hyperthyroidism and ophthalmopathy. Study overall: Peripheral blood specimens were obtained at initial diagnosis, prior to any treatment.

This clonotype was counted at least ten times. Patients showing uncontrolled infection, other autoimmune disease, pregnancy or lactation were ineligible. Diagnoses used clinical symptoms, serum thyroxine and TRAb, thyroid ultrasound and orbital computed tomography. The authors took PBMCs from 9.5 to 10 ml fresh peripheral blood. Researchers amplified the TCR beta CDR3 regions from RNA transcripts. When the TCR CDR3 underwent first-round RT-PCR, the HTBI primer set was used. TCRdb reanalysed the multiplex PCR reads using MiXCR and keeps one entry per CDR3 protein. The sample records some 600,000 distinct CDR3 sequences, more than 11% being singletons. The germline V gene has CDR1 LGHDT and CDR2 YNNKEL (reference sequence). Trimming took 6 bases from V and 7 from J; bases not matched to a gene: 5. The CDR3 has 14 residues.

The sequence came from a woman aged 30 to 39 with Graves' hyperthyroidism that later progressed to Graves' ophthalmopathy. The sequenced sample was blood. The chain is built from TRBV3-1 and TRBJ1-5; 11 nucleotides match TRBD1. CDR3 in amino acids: CASSGTGGEQPQHF. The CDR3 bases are TGTGCCAGCAGTGGGACAGGGGGGGAACAGCCCCAGCATTTT.